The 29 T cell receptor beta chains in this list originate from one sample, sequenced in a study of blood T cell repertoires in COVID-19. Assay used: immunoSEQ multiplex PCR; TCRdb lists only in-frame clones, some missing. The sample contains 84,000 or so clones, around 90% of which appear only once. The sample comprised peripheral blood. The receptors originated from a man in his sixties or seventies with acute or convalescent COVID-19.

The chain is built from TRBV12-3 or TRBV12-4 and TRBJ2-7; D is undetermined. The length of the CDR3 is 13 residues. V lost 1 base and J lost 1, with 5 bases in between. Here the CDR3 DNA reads TGTGCCAGCAGTTTAGGGCAGTCCTACGAGCAGTACTTC. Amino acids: CASSLGQSYEQYF.

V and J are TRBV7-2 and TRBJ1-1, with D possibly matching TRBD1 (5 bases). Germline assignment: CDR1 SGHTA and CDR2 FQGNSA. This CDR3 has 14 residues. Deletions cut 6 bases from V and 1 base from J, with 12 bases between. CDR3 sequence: CASRLGGQNTEAFF. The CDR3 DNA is TGTGCCAGCAGGCTCGGTGGACAGAACACTGAAGCTTTCTTT.

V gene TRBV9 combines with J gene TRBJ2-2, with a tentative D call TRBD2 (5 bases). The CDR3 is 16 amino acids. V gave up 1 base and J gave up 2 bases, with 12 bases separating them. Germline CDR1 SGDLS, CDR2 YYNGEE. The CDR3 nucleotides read TGTGCCAGCAGCGTAACCCTAGCCGATAACACCGGGGAGCTGTTTTTT. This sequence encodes CASSVTLADNTGELFF.

The CDR3 spells CAIPRVRVRGAYNEQFF. CDR3 in DNA: TGTGCCATTCCGCGTGTGCGGGTCCGCGGCGCCTACAATGAGCAGTTCTTC. This rearrangement joins TRBV7-9 to TRBJ2-1; D possibly corresponds to TRBD2 (5 bases). Germline loops: CDR1 SEHNR, CDR2 FQNEAQ (reference sequence). The CDR3 extends over 17 amino acids. Between the trimmed V and J ends, which lost 10 bases and 2 bases, there was a span of 24 bases.

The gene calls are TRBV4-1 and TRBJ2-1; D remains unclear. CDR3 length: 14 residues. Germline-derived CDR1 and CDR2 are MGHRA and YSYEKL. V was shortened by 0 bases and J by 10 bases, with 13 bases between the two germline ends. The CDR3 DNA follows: TGCGCCAGCAGCCAAGATCCGATCCCGCGGGAGCAGTTCTTC. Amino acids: CASSQDPIPREQFF.

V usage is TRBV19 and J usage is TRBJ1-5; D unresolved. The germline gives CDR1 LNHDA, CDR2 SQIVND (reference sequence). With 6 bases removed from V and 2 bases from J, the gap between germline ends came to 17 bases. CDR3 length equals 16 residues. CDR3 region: CASRHGEGGGNQPQHF. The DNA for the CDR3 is TGTGCCAGTAGGCACGGGGAGGGAGGCGGCAATCAGCCCCAGCATTTT.

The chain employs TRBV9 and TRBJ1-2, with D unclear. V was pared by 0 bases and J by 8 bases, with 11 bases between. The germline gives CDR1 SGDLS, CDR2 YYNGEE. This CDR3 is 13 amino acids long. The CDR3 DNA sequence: TGTGCCAGCAGCGTAGGTTCCGAAAGCGGCTACACCTTC. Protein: CASSVGSESGYTF.

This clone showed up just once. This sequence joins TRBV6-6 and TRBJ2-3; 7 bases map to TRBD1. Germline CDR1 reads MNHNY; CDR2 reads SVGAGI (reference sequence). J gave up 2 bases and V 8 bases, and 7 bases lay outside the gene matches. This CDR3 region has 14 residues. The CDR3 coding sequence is TGTGCCAGCTCCGGGACAGCAATCACAGATACGCAGTATTTT. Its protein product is CASSGTAITDTQYF.

The CDR3 nucleotides are TGTGCCAGCAGCTCACCCGCAACGGGGAACTATGGCTACACCTTC. Translated, it gives CASSSPATGNYGYTF. The chain combines TRBV5-4 with TRBJ1-2; D unresolved. CDR1 and CDR2 (germline): SGHNT, YYREEE (reference sequence). The CDR3 extends over 15 amino acids. V gave up 3 bases and J gave up 2 bases, with 14 bases separating them.

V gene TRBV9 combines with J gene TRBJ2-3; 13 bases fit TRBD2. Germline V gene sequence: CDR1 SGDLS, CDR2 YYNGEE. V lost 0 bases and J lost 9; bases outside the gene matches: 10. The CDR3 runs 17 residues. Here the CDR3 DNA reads TGTGCCAGCAGCGTAGGCGGGGGACTAGCGGGGAAGGAGACGCAGTATTTT. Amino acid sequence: CASSVGGGLAGKETQYF.

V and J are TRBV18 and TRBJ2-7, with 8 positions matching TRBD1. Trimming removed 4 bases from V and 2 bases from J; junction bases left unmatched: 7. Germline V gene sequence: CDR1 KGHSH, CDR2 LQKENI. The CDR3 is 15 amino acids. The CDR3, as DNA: TGTGCCAGCTCACGAGGACAGGGAGGTGCCTACGAGCAGTACTTC. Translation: CASSRGQGGAYEQYF.

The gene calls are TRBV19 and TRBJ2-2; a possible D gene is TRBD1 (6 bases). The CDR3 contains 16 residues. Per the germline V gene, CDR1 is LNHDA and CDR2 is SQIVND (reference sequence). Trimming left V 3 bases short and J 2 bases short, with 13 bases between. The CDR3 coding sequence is TGTGCCAGTAGTATTATGGGGACAATCAACACCGGGGAGCTGTTTTTT. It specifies CASSIMGTINTGELFF.

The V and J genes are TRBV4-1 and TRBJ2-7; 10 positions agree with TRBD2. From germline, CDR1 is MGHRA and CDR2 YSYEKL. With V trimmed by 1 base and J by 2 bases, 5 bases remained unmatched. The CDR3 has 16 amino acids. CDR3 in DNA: TGCGCCAGCAGCCAAGGTAGGACTAGCGGTACCTACGAGCAGTACTTC. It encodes CASSQGRTSGTYEQYF.

CDR3 DNA: TGTGCCAGTTCGGACTACCCCGCCACCGGGGAGCTGTTTTTT. Protein sequence: CASSDYPATGELFF. V and J are TRBV19 and TRBJ2-2; a weak D match, TRBD2 (6 bases). From germline, CDR1 is LNHDA and CDR2 SQIVND (reference sequence). V lost 8 bases to trimming and J lost 4 bases, with 14 bases between them. The length of the CDR3 is 14 residues. The full variable domain, completed using reference TRBV19 and TRBJ2-2, is DGGITQSPKYLFRKEGQNVTLSCEQNLNHDAMYWYRQDPGQGLRLIYYSQIVNDFQKGDIAEGYSVSREKKESFPLTVTSAQKNPTAFYLCASSDYPATGELFFGEGSRLTVL.

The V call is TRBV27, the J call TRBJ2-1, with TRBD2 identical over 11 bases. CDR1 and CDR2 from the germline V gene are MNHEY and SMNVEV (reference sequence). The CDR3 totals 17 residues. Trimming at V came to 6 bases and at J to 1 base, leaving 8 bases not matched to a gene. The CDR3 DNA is TGTGCCAGCAGAGGGCTAGCGGGAGGTATTTCCTACAATGAGCAGTTCTTC. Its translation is CASRGLAGGISYNEQFF.

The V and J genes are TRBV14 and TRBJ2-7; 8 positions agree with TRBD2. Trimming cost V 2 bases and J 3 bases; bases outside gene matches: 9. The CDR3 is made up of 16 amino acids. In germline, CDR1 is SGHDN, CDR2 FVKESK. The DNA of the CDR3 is TGTGCCAGCAGCCAATTCCGGGCGGGGGGCTTCTACGAGCAGTACTTC. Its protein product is CASSQFRAGGFYEQYF.

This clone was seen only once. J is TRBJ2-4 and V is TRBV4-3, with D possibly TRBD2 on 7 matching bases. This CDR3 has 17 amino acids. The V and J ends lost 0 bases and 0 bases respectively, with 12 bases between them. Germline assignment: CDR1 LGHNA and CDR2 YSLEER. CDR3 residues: CASSQDRGAVAKNIQYF. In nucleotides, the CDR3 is TGCGCCAGCAGCCAAGATCGGGGGGCGGTAGCCAAAAACATTCAGTACTTC.

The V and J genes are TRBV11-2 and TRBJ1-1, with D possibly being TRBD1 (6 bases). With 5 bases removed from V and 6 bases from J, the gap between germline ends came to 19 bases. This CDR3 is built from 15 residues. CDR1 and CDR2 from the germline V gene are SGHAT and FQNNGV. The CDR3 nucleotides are TGTGCCAGCAGCATCGACAGGATGATGATGGCTGAAGCTTTCTTT. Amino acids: CASSIDRMMMAEAFF. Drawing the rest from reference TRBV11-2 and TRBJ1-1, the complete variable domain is EAGVAQSPRYKIIEKRQSVAFWCNPISGHATLYWYQQILGQGPKLLIQFQNNGVVDDSQLPKDRFSAERLKGVDSTLKIQPAKLEDSAVYLCASSIDRMMMAEAFFGQGTRLTVV.

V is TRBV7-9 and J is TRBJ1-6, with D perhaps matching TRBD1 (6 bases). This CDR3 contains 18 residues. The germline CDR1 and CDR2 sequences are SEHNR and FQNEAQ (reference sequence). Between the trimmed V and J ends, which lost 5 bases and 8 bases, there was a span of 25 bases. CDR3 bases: TGTGCCAGCAGCCTAGGACCCCTTATTCGGGGGGCTGATTCACCCCTCCACTTT. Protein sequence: CASSLGPLIRGADSPLHF.

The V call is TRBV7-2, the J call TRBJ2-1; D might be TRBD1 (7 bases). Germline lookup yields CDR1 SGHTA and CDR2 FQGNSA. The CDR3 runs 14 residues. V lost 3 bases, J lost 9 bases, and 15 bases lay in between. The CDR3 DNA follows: TGTGCCAGCAGCTTGGGGCAGGGGGGCAGTGAGCAGTTCTTC. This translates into CASSLGQGGSEQFF.

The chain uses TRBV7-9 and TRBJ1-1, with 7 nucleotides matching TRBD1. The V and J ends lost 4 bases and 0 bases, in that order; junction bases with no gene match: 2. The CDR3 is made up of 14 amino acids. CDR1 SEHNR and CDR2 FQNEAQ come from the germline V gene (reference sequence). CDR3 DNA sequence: TGTGCCAGCAGCTCGACAGGGATGAACACTGAAGCTTTCTTT. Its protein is CASSSTGMNTEAFF.

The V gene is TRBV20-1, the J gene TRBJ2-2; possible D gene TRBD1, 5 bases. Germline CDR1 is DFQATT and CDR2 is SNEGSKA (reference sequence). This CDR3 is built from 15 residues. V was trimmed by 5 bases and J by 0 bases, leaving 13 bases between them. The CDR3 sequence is CSARDGATNTGELFF. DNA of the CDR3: TGCAGTGCTCGTGATGGGGCGACGAACACCGGGGAGCTGTTTTTT.

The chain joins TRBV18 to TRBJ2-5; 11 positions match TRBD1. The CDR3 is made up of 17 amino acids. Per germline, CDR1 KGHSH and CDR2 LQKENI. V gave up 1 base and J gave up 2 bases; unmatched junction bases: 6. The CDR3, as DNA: TGTGCCAGCTCACCACAAATCCGGGACAGGGGGCAAGAGACCCAGTACTTC. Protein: CASSPQIRDRGQETQYF.

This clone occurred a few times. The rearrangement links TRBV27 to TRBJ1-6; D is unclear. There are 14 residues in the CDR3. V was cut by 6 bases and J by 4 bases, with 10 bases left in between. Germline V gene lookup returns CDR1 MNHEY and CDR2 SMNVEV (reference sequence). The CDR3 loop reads CASRTTDYNSPLHF. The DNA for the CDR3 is TGTGCCAGCAGAACAACAGATTATAATTCACCCCTCCACTTT.

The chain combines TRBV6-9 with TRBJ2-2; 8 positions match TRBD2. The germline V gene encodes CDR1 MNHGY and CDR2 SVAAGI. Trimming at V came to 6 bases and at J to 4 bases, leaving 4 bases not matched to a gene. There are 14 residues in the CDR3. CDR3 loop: CASSPSGPTGELFF. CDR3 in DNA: TGTGCCAGCAGCCCTAGCGGGCCCACCGGGGAGCTGTTTTTT.

The CDR3 DNA reads TGTGCCAGCAGTCGCGGGACCACAGGGGTCGAGGGTAGCTACGAGCAGTACTTC. It encodes CASSRGTTGVEGSYEQYF. The J gene is TRBJ2-7, the V gene TRBV6-6; TRBD1 is a possible D gene (7 bases). There are 18 residues in the CDR3. The germline V and J ends were trimmed by 5 bases and 3 bases, with 26 bases remaining between them. Per germline, CDR1 MNHNY and CDR2 SVGAGI (reference sequence).

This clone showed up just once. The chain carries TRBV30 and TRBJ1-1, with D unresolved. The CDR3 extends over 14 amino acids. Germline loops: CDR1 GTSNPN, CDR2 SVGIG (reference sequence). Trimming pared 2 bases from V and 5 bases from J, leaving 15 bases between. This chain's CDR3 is CAWSTPRVWTEAFF. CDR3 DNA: TGTGCCTGGAGTACCCCACGCGTATGGACTGAAGCTTTCTTT.

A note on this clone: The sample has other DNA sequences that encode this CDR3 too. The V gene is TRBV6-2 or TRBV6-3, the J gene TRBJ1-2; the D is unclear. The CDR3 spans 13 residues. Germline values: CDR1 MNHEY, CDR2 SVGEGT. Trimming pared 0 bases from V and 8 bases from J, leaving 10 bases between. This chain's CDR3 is CASSYSAGGGYTF. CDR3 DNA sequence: TGTGCCAGCAGTTACTCGGCGGGCGGCGGCTACACCTTC.

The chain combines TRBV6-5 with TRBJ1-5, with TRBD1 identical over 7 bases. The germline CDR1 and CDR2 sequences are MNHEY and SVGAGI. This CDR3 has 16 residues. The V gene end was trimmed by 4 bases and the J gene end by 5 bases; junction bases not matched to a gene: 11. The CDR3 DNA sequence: TGTGCCAGCAGTTCGGGGGTCCAGGGGGTTTATCAGCCCCAGCATTTT. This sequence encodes CASSSGVQGVYQPQHF.